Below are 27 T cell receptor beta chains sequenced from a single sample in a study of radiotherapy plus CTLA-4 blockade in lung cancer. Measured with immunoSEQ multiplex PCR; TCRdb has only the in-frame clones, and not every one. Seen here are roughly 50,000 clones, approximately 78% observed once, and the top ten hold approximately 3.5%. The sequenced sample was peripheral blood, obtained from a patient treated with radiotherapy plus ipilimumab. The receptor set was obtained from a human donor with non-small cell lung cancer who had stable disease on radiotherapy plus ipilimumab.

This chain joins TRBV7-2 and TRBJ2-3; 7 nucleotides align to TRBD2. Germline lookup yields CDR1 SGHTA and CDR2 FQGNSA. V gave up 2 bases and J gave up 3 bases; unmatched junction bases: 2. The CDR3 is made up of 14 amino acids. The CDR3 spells CASSLNSGTDTQYF. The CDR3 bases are TGTGCCAGCAGCTTAAATAGCGGGACAGATACGCAGTATTTT.

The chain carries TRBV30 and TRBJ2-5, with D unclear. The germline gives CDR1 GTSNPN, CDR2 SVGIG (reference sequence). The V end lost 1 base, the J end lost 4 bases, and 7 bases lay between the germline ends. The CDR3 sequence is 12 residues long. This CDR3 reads CAWSELTETQYF. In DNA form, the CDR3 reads TGTGCCTGGAGTGAGCTTACAGAGACCCAGTACTTC.

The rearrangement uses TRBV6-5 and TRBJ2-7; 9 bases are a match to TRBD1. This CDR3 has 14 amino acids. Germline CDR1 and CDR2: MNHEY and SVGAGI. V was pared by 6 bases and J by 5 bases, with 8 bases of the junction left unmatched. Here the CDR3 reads CASSPGQGTHEQYF. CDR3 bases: TGTGCCAGCAGCCCTGGACAGGGGACCCACGAGCAGTACTTC.

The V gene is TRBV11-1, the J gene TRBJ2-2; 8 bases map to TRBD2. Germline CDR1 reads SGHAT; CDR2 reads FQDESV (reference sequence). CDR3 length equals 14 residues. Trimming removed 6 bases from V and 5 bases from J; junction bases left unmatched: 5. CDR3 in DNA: TGTGCCAGCAGGCTCGCGGGGGGTACCGGGGAGCTGTTTTTT. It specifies CASRLAGGTGELFF. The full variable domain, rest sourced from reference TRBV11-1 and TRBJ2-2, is EAEVAQSPRYKITEKSQAVAFWCDPISGHATLYWYRQILGQGPELLVQFQDESVVDDSQLPKDRFSAERLKGVDSTLKIQPAELGDSAMYLCASRLAGGTGELFFGEGSRLTVL.

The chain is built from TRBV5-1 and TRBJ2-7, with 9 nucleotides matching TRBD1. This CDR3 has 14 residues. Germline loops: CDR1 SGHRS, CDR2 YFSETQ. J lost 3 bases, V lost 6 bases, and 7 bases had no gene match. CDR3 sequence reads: CASTPGQGVYEQYF. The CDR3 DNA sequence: TGCGCCAGCACGCCGGGACAGGGCGTCTACGAGCAGTACTTC.

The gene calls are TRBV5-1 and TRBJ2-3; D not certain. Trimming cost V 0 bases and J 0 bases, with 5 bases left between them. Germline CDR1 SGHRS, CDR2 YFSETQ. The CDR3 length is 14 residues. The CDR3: CASSLEQSTDTQYF. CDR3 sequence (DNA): TGCGCCAGCAGCTTGGAGCAAAGCACAGATACGCAGTATTTT.

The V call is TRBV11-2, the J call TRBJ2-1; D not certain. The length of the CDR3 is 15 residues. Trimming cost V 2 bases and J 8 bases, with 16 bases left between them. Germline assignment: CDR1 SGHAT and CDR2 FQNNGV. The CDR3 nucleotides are TGTGCCAGCAGCTTATCAGCTAGACGTGGCGATGAGCAGTTCTTC. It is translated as CASSLSARRGDEQFF. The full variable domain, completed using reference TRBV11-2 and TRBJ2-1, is EAGVAQSPRYKIIEKRQSVAFWCNPISGHATLYWYQQILGQGPKLLIQFQNNGVVDDSQLPKDRFSAERLKGVDSTLKIQPAKLEDSAVYLCASSLSARRGDEQFFGPGTRLTVL.

The CDR3 spells CAISGGLAGGIQETQYF. In nucleotides, the CDR3 is TGTGCCATCAGTGGAGGACTAGCGGGAGGGATCCAAGAGACCCAGTACTTC. The chain links TRBV10-3 to TRBJ2-5, with TRBD2 matching over 15 bases. The CDR3 consists of 17 residues. The V and J ends lost 4 bases and 1 base, in that order; junction bases with no gene match: 4. The germline CDR1 and CDR2 sequences are ENHRY and SYGVKD.

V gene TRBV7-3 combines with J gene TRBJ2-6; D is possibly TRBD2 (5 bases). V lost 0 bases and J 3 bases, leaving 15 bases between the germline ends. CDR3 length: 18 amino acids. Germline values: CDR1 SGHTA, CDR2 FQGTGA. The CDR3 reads CASSLTGPRVVGANVLTF. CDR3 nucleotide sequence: TGTGCCAGCAGCTTAACTGGGCCGAGGGTGGTTGGGGCCAACGTCCTGACTTTC.

The CDR3 sequence: CASRGLSGDYGYTF. In DNA form, the CDR3 reads TGCGCCAGCAGGGGGCTATCGGGAGACTATGGCTACACCTTC. The rearrangement uses TRBV5-1 and TRBJ1-2, with D possibly TRBD1 on 5 matching bases. Germline V CDR1 and CDR2: SGHRS, YFSETQ. CDR3 length: 14 amino acids. Deletions cut 5 bases from V and 3 bases from J, with 14 bases between.

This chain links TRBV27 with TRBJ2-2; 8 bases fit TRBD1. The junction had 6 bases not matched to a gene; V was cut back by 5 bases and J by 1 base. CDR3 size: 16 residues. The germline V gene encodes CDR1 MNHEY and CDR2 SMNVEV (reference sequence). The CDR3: CASSLRTGLNTGELFF. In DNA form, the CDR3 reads TGTGCCAGCAGTCTAAGGACAGGGTTGAACACCGGGGAGCTGTTTTTT.

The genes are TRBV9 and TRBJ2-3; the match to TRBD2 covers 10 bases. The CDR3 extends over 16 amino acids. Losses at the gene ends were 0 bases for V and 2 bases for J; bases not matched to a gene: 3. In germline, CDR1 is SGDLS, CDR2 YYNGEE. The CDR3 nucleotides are TGTGCCAGCAGCGTAGTTAGCGGGAGGCCCACAGATACGCAGTATTTT. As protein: CASSVVSGRPTDTQYF.

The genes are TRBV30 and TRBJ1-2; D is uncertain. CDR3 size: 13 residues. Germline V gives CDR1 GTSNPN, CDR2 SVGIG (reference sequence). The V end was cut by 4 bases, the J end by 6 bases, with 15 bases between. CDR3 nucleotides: TGTGCCTGGACCCGTCGAGGGATCCATGGCTACACCTTC. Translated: CAWTRRGIHGYTF.

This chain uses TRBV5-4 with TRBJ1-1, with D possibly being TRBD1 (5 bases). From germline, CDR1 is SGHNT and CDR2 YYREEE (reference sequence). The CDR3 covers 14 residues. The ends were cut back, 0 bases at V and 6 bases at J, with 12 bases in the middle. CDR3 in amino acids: CASSLAGQRAEAFF. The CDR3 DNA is TGTGCCAGCAGCTTGGCAGGACAACGGGCTGAAGCTTTCTTT.

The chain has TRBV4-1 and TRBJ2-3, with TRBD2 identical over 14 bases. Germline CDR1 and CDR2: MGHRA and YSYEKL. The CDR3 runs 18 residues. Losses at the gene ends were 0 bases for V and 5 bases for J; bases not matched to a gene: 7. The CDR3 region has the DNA TGCGCCAGCAGCCAAGAATCATGGACTAGCGGGAGGAAAGATACGCAGTATTTT. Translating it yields CASSQESWTSGRKDTQYF.

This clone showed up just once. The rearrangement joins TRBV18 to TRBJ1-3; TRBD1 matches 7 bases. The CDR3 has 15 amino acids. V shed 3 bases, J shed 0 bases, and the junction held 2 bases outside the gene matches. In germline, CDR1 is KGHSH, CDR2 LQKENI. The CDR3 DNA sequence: TGTGCCAGCTCACCCGGACAGGACTCTGGAAACACCATATATTTT. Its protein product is CASSPGQDSGNTIYF. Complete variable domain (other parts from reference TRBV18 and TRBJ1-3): NAGVMQNPRHLVRRRGQEARLRCSPMKGHSHVYWYRQLPEEGLKFMVYLQKENIIDESGMPKERFSAEFPKEGPSILRIQQVVRGDSAAYFCASSPGQDSGNTIYFGEGSWLTVV.

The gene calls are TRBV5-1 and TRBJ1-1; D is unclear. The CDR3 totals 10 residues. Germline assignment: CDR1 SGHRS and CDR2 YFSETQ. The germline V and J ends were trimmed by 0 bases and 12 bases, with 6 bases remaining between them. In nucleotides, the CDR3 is TGCGCCAGCAGCTTGGGCGAGACTTTCTTT. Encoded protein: CASSLGETFF.

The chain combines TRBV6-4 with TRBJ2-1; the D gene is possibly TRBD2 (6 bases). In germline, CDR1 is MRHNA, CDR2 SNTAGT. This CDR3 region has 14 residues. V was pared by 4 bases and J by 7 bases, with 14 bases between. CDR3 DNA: TGTGCCAGCAGTGTGGCTAGCGAAGGGAATGAGCAGTTCTTC. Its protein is CASSVASEGNEQFF.

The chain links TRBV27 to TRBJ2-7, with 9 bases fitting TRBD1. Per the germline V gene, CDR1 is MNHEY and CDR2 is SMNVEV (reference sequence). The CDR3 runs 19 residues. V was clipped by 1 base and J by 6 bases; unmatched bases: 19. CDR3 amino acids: CASSLYTPWGGQGLSEQYF. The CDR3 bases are TGTGCCAGCAGTTTATATACCCCGTGGGGGGGACAGGGACTTTCCGAGCAGTACTTC.

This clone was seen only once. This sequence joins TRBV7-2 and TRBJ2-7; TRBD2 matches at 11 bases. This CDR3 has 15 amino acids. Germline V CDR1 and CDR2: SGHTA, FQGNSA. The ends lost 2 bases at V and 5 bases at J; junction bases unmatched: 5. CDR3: CASSLPLAGEDEQYF. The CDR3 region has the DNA TGTGCCAGCAGCTTACCACTAGCGGGAGAAGACGAGCAGTACTTC.

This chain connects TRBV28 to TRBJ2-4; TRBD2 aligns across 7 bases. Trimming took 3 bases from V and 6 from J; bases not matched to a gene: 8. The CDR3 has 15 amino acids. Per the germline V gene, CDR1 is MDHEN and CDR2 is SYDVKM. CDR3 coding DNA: TGTGCCAGCAGTTTTGGGGGAGGGTATAGAAACATTCAGTACTTC. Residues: CASSFGGGYRNIQYF.

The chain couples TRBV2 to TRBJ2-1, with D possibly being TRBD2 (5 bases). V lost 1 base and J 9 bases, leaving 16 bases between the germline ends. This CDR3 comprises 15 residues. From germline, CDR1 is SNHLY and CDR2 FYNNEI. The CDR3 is CASSEVVNLAGEQFF. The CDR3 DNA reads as TGTGCCAGCAGTGAAGTAGTGAATCTAGCTGGTGAGCAGTTCTTC.

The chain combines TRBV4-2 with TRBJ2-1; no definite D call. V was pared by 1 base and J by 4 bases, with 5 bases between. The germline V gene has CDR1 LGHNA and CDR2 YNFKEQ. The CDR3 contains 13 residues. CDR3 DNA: TGTGCCAGCAGCCAAGGCGAGTACAATGAGCAGTTCTTC. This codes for CASSQGEYNEQFF.

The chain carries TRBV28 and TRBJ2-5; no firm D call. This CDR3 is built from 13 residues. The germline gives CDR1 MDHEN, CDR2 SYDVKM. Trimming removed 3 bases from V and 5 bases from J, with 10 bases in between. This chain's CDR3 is CASSFSSRETQYF. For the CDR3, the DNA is TGTGCCAGCAGTTTTTCCTCCCGGGAGACCCAGTACTTC.

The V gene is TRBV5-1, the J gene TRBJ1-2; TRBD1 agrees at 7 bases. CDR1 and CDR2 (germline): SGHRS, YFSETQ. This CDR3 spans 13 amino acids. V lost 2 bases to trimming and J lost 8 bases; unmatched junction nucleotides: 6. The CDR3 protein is CASSFGQDRGYTF. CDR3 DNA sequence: TGCGCCAGCAGCTTCGGACAGGATAGAGGCTACACCTTC.

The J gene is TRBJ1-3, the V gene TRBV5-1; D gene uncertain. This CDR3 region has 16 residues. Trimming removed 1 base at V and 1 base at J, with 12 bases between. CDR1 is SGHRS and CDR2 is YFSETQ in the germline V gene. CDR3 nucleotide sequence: TGCGCCAGCAGCTTGAGGGCCGCGGGATCTGGAAACACCATATATTTT. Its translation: CASSLRAAGSGNTIYF.

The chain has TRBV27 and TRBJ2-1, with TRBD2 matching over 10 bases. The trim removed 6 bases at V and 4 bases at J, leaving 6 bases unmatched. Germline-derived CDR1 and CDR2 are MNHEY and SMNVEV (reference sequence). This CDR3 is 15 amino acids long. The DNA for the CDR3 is TGTGCCAGCAGATTAGCGGGAGGACCTTACAATGAGCAGTTCTTC. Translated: CASRLAGGPYNEQFF.